The 29 T cell receptor beta chains reported below all come from one sample, sequenced in a study of blood T cell repertoires in COVID-19 (TCRdb year 2020). Libraries were made using the immunoSEQ multiplex PCR assay. TCRdb took over this immuneACCESS table, retaining in-frame rearrangements with V and J assigned. Such tables are incomplete; in checked studies, under half of the missing clones stem from an unresolved V gene, and the remainder is unexplained. Counted in this sample were some 170,000 clones; roughly 79% of them appeared once. 26% of the sample comes from the top ten. The sequenced material came from peripheral blood. These receptors were obtained from a woman in her 70s with acute or convalescent COVID-19.

This rearrangement joins TRBV5-1 to TRBJ2-3, with a weak D call TRBD2 (6 bases). V was shortened by 4 bases and J by 0 bases, with 12 bases between the two germline ends. Germline CDR1 is SGHRS and CDR2 is YFSETQ. This CDR3 has 15 amino acids. CDR3 DNA: TGCGCCAGCAGCCCGGAGGGAGTCAGCACAGATACGCAGTATTTT. Protein sequence: CASSPEGVSTDTQYF.

This clone was recorded a few times. The J gene is TRBJ2-7, the V gene TRBV18; TRBD2 is a possible D gene (5 bases). The germline V and J ends were trimmed by 0 bases and 2 bases, with 8 bases remaining between them. Germline V gene sequence: CDR1 KGHSH, CDR2 LQKENI. The CDR3 runs to 14 residues. CDR3 loop: CASSPPAGTYEQYF. In DNA form, the CDR3 reads TGTGCCAGCTCACCACCGGCGGGCACCTACGAGCAGTACTTC.

This chain links TRBV5-1 with TRBJ2-2, with no clear D. Trimming stripped 0 bases from V and 5 bases from J, with 11 bases between. There are 15 residues in the CDR3. Germline V lookup: CDR1 SGHRS, CDR2 YFSETQ. This chain's CDR3 is CASSLDSPPTGELFF. DNA for the CDR3: TGCGCCAGCAGCTTGGATTCCCCCCCAACCGGGGAGCTGTTTTTT.

The chain couples TRBV7-2 to TRBJ1-5, with D possibly TRBD1 on 6 matching bases. Germline assignment: CDR1 SGHTA and CDR2 FQGNSA. This CDR3 has 16 residues. The V end lost 4 bases, the J end lost 0 bases, and 13 bases lay between the germline ends. CDR3: CASSSQGIFSNQPQHF. In DNA form, the CDR3 reads TGTGCCAGCAGCTCCCAGGGGATCTTTAGCAATCAGCCCCAGCATTTT.

This clone turned up a few times. The V gene is TRBV29-1, the J gene TRBJ1-2; 11 bases line up with TRBD1. With V trimmed by 3 bases and J by 7 bases, 7 bases remained unmatched. This CDR3 comprises 14 residues. Per the germline V gene, CDR1 is SQVTM and CDR2 is ANQGSEA. CDR3: CSVEVSGQGVGYTF. DNA of the CDR3: TGCAGCGTTGAGGTCTCGGGACAGGGGGTTGGCTACACCTTC.

The chain couples TRBV2 to TRBJ2-4, with TRBD1 identical over 7 bases. V shed 10 bases and J 3 bases; nucleotides not matched to a gene: 9. The CDR3 has 14 amino acids. Looked up from germline, CDR1 is SNHLY and CDR2 is FYNNEI. CDR3 in DNA: TGTGCCACCCGACAGGGATTGAGCAAAAACATTCAGTACTTC. Its translation is CATRQGLSKNIQYF.

V is TRBV5-1 and J is TRBJ1-1; 9 nucleotides align to TRBD1. This CDR3 is 14 amino acids long. Trimming at V came to 4 bases and at J to 7 bases, leaving 8 bases not matched to a gene. Germline V CDR1 and CDR2: SGHRS, YFSETQ. The CDR3 nucleotides are TGCGCCAGCAGCGTTGGACAGGGGAGAAATGAAGCTTTCTTT. This translates into CASSVGQGRNEAFF.

The genes are TRBV5-4 and TRBJ2-7; 7 bases fit TRBD1. CDR3 size: 14 residues. CDR1 is SGHNT, CDR2 YYREEE, per germline (reference sequence). Trimming cost V 1 base and J 4 bases; bases outside gene matches: 5. CDR3 region: CASSLFDREYEQYF. Written as DNA, the CDR3 is TGTGCCAGCAGCTTGTTTGACAGGGAATACGAGCAGTACTTC.

The chain links TRBV18 to TRBJ1-1, with TRBD1 as a possible D gene (5 bases). V shed 7 bases and J shed 2 bases, with 17 bases lying between them. The germline gives CDR1 KGHSH, CDR2 LQKENI. The CDR3 runs 15 residues. The CDR3 bases are TGTGCCAGCTTCTACAAAGAGACAGTTAACACTGAAGCTTTCTTT. This translates into CASFYKETVNTEAFF.

In this sample, this clone turned up once. This chain connects TRBV27 to TRBJ2-7; tentative D call: TRBD1 (6 bases). V gave up 4 bases and J gave up 2 bases, with 9 bases separating them. Germline V gene data show CDR1 as MNHEY and CDR2 as SMNVEV (reference sequence). The CDR3 runs to 13 residues. This chain's CDR3 is CASSWTDTYEQYF. The CDR3 nucleotides are TGTGCCAGCAGTTGGACAGACACCTACGAGCAGTACTTC.

This clone has just one count. The CDR3 nucleotides read TGTGCCAGCAGTTACTCCCAGGGCGTACTGGAGCAGTACTTC. This sequence encodes CASSYSQGVLEQYF. The rearrangement joins TRBV6-5 to TRBJ2-7; tentatively, D is TRBD1 (5 bases). From germline, CDR1 is MNHEY and CDR2 SVGAGI. Trimming removed 0 bases at V and 7 bases at J, with 13 bases between. This CDR3 region has 14 residues.

The chain couples TRBV6-5 to TRBJ1-6, with D unresolved. Trimming left V 2 bases short and J 5 bases short, with 7 bases between. CDR1 MNHEY and CDR2 SVGAGI come from the germline V gene. The CDR3 consists of 14 residues. The CDR3, as DNA: TGTGCCAGCAGTTACGGGCGCCATAATTCACCCCTCCACTTT. Residues: CASSYGRHNSPLHF.

The chain uses TRBV3-1 (or the pseudogene TRBV3-2) and TRBJ2-3, with TRBD2 matching over 7 bases. J was trimmed by 2 bases and V by 1 base; bases with no gene match: 9. Germline CDR1 and CDR2: LGHDT and YNNKEL (reference sequence). The CDR3 sequence is 17 residues long. CDR3 nucleotide sequence: TGTGCCAGCAGCCAAGGACCCAGCGGGGCATACACAGATACGCAGTATTTT. It codes for CASSQGPSGAYTDTQYF.

The J gene is TRBJ2-2, the V gene TRBV4-1; 7 nucleotides match TRBD1. Looked up from germline, CDR1 is MGHRA and CDR2 is YSYEKL. The CDR3 loop spans 17 amino acids. V lost 4 bases to trimming and J lost 2 bases; unmatched junction nucleotides: 10. CDR3 residues: CASSPRGTERNTGELFF. The CDR3 region has the DNA TGCGCCAGCAGCCCTAGGGGGACAGAGAGAAACACCGGGGAGCTGTTTTTT.

There are many counts of this clone. The chain recombines TRBV19 with TRBJ1-3; 11 positions agree with TRBD1. In germline, CDR1 is LNHDA, CDR2 SQIVND (reference sequence). Losses at the gene ends were 8 bases for V and 2 bases for J; bases not matched to a gene: 8. This CDR3 has 16 residues. The CDR3 DNA reads TGTGCCAGTCAGGACAGGGGGCTTCCGCCTGGAAACACCATATATTTT. Its translation: CASQDRGLPPGNTIYF.

This clone was recorded a few times. The chain joins TRBV6-6 to TRBJ2-2, with D hard to call. The length of the CDR3 is 14 residues. The germline V gene has CDR1 MNHNY and CDR2 SVGAGI (reference sequence). V lost 5 bases and J lost 3, with 10 bases in between. The CDR3 bases are TGTGCCAGCAGTAGTGGAGCCGACACCGGGGAGCTGTTTTTT. Translated: CASSSGADTGELFF.

The rearrangement links TRBV11-2 to TRBJ2-5, with TRBD2 matching 9 bases. V lost 3 bases to trimming and J lost 5 bases; unmatched junction nucleotides: 7. The germline gives CDR1 SGHAT, CDR2 FQNNGV. The CDR3 length is 15 residues. DNA for the CDR3: TGTGCCAGCAGCTTCCGGCGGGAGGGCAGTGAGACCCAGTACTTC. Residues: CASSFRREGSETQYF.

This chain joins TRBV25-1 and TRBJ1-2, with a weak D call TRBD1 (5 bases). Trimming shortened V by 1 base and J by 3 bases, and 15 bases separated the two germline ends. Germline V gives CDR1 MGHDK, CDR2 SYGVNS. This CDR3 comprises 16 residues. The CDR3 is CASSEWVAPGYYGYTF. Written as DNA, the CDR3 is TGTGCCAGCAGTGAATGGGTGGCCCCAGGGTACTATGGCTACACCTTC.

This rearrangement joins TRBV29-1 to TRBJ2-5, with TRBD2 matching 9 bases. The V gene's germline CDR1 is SQVTM and CDR2 ANQGSEA. The V gene end was trimmed by 2 bases and the J gene end by 4 bases; junction bases not matched to a gene: 8. The CDR3 length is 15 residues. In nucleotides, the CDR3 is TGCAGCGTTGAATCAATAGCGGGAGTCGGAGAGACCCAGTACTTC. This encodes CSVESIAGVGETQYF.

This clone has just one count. The chain couples TRBV5-8 to TRBJ2-7; 9 bases map to TRBD2. Germline values: CDR1 SGHTS, CDR2 YDEGEE. V lost 6 bases to trimming and J lost 7 bases; unmatched junction nucleotides: 14. This CDR3 has 15 amino acids. CDR3 sequence (DNA): TGTGCCAGCACCCCCCCGGCGCGGGAGGGCCTGGAGCAGTACTTC. It translates to CASTPPAREGLEQYF.

The chain has TRBV27 and TRBJ1-1; D not resolved. Per the germline V gene, CDR1 is MNHEY and CDR2 is SMNVEV (reference sequence). The CDR3 sequence is 13 residues long. Between the trimmed V and J ends, which lost 2 bases and 3 bases, there was a span of 7 bases. The CDR3 nucleotides are TGTGCCAGCAGTTTAGACGACTACACTGAAGCTTTCTTT. Translating gives CASSLDDYTEAFF.

The gene calls are TRBV3-1 (or the pseudogene TRBV3-2) and TRBJ2-7; D perhaps matches TRBD1 (5 bases). V was clipped by 5 bases and J by 0 bases, with 14 bases between them. The V gene's germline CDR1 is LGHDT and CDR2 YNNKEL (reference sequence). This CDR3 is built from 15 residues. The CDR3 protein is CASSSVGASSYEQYF. CDR3 coding DNA: TGTGCCAGCAGCTCCGTAGGGGCATCCTCCTACGAGCAGTACTTC.

The CDR3 coding sequence is TGTGCCAGCAGCTTGGTGCGGTCCTCCTACAATGAGCAGTTCTTC. Protein sequence: CASSLVRSSYNEQFF. The chain combines TRBV5-8 with TRBJ2-1; D not resolved. CDR1 SGHTS and CDR2 YDEGEE come from the germline V gene. V dropped 0 bases and J dropped 0 bases, with 7 bases sitting between them. The CDR3 sequence is 15 residues long. The full variable domain, completed using reference TRBV5-8 and TRBJ2-1, is EAGVTQSPTHLIKTRGQQATLRCSPISGHTSVYWYQQALGLGLQFLLWYDEGEERNRGNFPPRFSGRQFPNYSSELNVNALELEDSALYLCASSLVRSSYNEQFFGPGTRLTVL.

The chain joins TRBV7-9 to TRBJ2-7, with D unresolved. The germline CDR1 and CDR2 sequences are SEHNR and FQNEAQ (reference sequence). This CDR3 has 16 residues. Trimming shortened V by 1 base and J by 0 bases, and 13 bases separated the two germline ends. The CDR3: CASSLEVGQSSYEQYF. The CDR3 DNA reads TGTGCCAGCAGCTTAGAAGTTGGGCAGTCCTCCTACGAGCAGTACTTC.

Here the CDR3 reads CASSPTGQGTEKLFF. The CDR3 DNA follows: TGTGCCAGCAGTCCCACGGGACAGGGGACTGAAAAACTGTTTTTT. The chain couples TRBV28 to TRBJ1-4; 10 nucleotides match TRBD1. Germline V CDR1 and CDR2: MDHEN, SYDVKM. V trimming: 5 bases; J trimming: 7 bases; junction bases outside the gene matches: 7. The CDR3 totals 15 residues. Variable domain in full (rest from reference TRBV28 and TRBJ1-4): DVKVTQSSRYLVKRTGEKVFLECVQDMDHENMFWYRQDPGLGLRLIYFSYDVKMKEKGDIPEGYSVSREKKERFSLILESASTNQTSMYLCASSPTGQGTEKLFFGSGTQLSVL.

V is TRBV11-3 and J is TRBJ1-4; 7 bases line up with TRBD1. The CDR3 contains 16 residues. V dropped 0 bases and J dropped 7; count of bases not matched to a gene: 8. Germline V gives CDR1 SGHNT, CDR2 YENEEA. In DNA, the CDR3 is TGTGCCAGCAGCTTAGACACAGGGGAGGTCGGTGAAAAACTGTTTTTT. Translation gives CASSLDTGEVGEKLFF.

The genes are TRBV28 and TRBJ1-1; D possibly corresponds to TRBD1 (5 bases). The germline gives CDR1 MDHEN, CDR2 SYDVKM. The CDR3 runs to 14 residues. The V end was cut by 2 bases, the J end by 5 bases, with 12 bases between. CDR3 loop: CASSLNWGRTEAFF. CDR3 sequence (DNA): TGTGCCAGCAGTTTAAACTGGGGCCGGACTGAAGCTTTCTTT. The full variable domain, completed using reference TRBV28 and TRBJ1-1, is DVKVTQSSRYLVKRTGEKVFLECVQDMDHENMFWYRQDPGLGLRLIYFSYDVKMKEKGDIPEGYSVSREKKERFSLILESASTNQTSMYLCASSLNWGRTEAFFGQGTRLTVV.

The chain joins TRBV5-6 to TRBJ2-7, with D tentatively TRBD2 (6 bases). The CDR3 loop spans 14 amino acids. The germline V gene has CDR1 SGHDT and CDR2 YYEEEE. V lost 0 bases and J lost 6, with 13 bases in between. This CDR3 reads CASSLGGVAREQYF. The CDR3 bases are TGTGCCAGCAGCTTGGGCGGGGTGGCCCGCGAGCAGTACTTC.

This clone was recorded once. The chain employs TRBV6-5 and TRBJ1-1, with 7 bases lining up with TRBD1. Germline V gives CDR1 MNHEY, CDR2 SVGAGI. With V trimmed by 4 bases and J by 7 bases, 6 bases remained unmatched. This CDR3 has 13 residues. Here the CDR3 reads CASSSNRGFEAFF. The DNA for the CDR3 is TGTGCCAGCAGTTCTAACAGGGGATTTGAAGCTTTCTTT.